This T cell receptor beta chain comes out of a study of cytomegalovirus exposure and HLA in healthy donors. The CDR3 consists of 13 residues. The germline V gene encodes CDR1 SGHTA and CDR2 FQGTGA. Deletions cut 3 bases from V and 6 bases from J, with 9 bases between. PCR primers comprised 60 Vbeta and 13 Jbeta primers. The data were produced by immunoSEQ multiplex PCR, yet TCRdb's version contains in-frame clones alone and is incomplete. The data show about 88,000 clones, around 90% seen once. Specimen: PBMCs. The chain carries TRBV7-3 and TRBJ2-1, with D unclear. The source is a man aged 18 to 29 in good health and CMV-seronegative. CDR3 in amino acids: CASSLKNFNEQFF. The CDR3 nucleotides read TGTGCCAGCAGCTTGAAAAACTTCAATGAGCAGTTCTTC.